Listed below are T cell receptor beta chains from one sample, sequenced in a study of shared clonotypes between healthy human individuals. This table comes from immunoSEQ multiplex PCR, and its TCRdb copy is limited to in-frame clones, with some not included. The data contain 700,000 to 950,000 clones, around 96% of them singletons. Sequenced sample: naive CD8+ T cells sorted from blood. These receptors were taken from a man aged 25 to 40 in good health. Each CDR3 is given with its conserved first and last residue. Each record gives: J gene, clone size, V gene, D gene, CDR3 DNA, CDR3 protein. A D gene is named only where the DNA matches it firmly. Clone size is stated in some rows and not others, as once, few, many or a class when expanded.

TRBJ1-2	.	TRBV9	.	TGTGCCAGCTACCGGGGAAGGGATGGCTACACCTTC	CASYRGRDGYTF
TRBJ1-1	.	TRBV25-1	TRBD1	TGTGCCAGCAGAACCCAGGGGGCGACCAACACTGAAGCTTTCTTT	CASRTQGATNTEAFF
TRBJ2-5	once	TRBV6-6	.	TGTGCCAGCAGTTACCCCCCGGACAGACCGGAAGAGACCCAGTACTTC	CASSYPPDRPEETQYF
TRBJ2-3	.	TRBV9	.	TGTGCCAGCAGCGAGCCCCGCGTGGCTACGCAGTATTTT	CASSEPRVATQYF
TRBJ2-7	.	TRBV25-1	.	TGTGCCAGCAGTGATCAGGGGTGGGAGCAGTACTTC	CASSDQGWEQYF
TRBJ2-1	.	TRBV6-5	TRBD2	TGTGCCAGCAGTTACCGAGCTGATGGGAGGGTCAATGAGCAGTTCTTC	CASSYRADGRVNEQFF
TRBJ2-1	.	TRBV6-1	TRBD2	TGTGCCAGCAAGGCGGGAGGGCCTCGTTACAATGAGCAGTTCTTC	CASKAGGPRYNEQFF
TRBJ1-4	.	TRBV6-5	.	TGTGCCAGCAGTTCTAGGGGCGTCGTCGAAAAACTGTTTTTT	CASSSRGVVEKLFF
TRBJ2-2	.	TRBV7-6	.	TGTGCCAGCAGCTTAAGTACCGCAAACACCGGGGAGCTGTTTTTT	CASSLSTANTGELFF
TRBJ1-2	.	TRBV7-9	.	TGTGCCAGCAGCTTAAGCCTGGGGGGAAGGTATGGCTACACCTTC	CASSLSLGGRYGYTF
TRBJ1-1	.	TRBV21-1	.	TGTGCCAGCAGCAAAACTTTTGACAAGAACACTGAAGCTTTCTTT	CASSKTFDKNTEAFF
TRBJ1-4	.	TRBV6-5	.	TGTGCCAGCAGGAATAAGAACCAGTGGGAAAAACTGTTTTTT	CASRNKNQWEKLFF
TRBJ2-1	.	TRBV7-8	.	TGTGCCAGCAGCTTAGGTCAGGGATCCTACAATGAGCAGTTCTTC	CASSLGQGSYNEQFF
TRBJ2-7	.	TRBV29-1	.	TGCAGCGTTGCCCCCGGGGACCACGAGCAGTACTTC	CSVAPGDHEQYF
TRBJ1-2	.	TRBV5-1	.	TGCGCCAGCAGCCTGGACGCGATTCGAAGTAACTATGGCTACACCTTC	CASSLDAIRSNYGYTF
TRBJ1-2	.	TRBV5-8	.	TGTGCCAGCAGCATGGGCGGTGGCTACACCTTC	CASSMGGGYTF
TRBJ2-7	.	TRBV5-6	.	TGTGCCAGCAGCCCGGGGCCCCTCGGGGAGCAGTACTTC	CASSPGPLGEQYF
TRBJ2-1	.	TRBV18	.	TGTGCCAGCTCACGCGGGGTCGGGGGCAATGAGCAGTTCTTC	CASSRGVGGNEQFF
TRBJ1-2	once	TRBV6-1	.	TGTGCCAGCAGTGATCCAGAACATTACTACACCTTC	CASSDPEHYYTF
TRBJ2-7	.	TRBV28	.	TGTGCCAGCAGTTTTCGGCTGACGCTCCACGAGCAGTACTTC	CASSFRLTLHEQYF
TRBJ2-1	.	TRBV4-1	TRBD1	TGCGCCAGCAGCTCGACAGGGGGCGGGAATAATGAGCAGTTCTTC	CASSSTGGGNNEQFF
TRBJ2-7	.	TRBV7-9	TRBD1	TGTGCCAGCAGCCGCCCCTACCGGGACAGGGGGCACTCCGGCTACGAGCAGTACTTC	CASSRPYRDRGHSGYEQYF
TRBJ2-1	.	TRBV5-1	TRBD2	TGCGCCAGCAGCTTGACGATTAACAGAATTCGGACTAGCGGGAGTAATGAGCAGTTCTTC	CASSLTINRIRTSGSNEQFF
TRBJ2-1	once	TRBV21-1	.	TGTGCCAGCAGCACTTCTCGGTCACGGGTGTCCTACAATGAGCAGTTCTTC	CASSTSRSRVSYNEQFF
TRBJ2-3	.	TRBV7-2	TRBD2	TGTGCCAGCAGCCACCCTAGCGGGGGCACAGATACGCAGTATTTT	CASSHPSGGTDTQYF
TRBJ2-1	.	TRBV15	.	TGTGCCACCAGCTCAGGGGGAGGCGACAATGAGCAGTTCTTC	CATSSGGGDNEQFF
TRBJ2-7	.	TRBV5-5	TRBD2	TGTGCCAGCACCGGGCTAGCGGACGAGCAGTACTTC	CASTGLADEQYF
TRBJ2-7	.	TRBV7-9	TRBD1	TGTGCCAGCAGCTTAGCGGGGACAGGGGTCTCCTACGAGCAGTACTTC	CASSLAGTGVSYEQYF
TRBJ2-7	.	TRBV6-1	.	TGTGCAACTACCGGGGACCTCTCCTACGAGCAGTACTTC	CATTGDLSYEQYF